The 22 T cell receptor beta chains presented below share a single source sample, sequenced in a study of OX40 agonist ivuxolimab in advanced cancers. Method: immunoSEQ multiplex PCR; TCRdb's copy keeps in-frame clones and lacks some. The sample lists 70,000 to 85,000 clones; 75% to 85% were seen once. The starting material was CD4+ or CD8+ T cells sorted from blood, obtained in a trial of the OX40 agonist ivuxolimab. These TCRs come from an adult with an advanced solid tumor such as melanoma, head and neck, liver or kidney cancer.

The J gene is TRBJ1-1, the V gene TRBV5-1, with D unclear. CDR3 size: 14 residues. V lost 1 base, J lost 2 bases, and 9 bases lay in between. From germline, CDR1 is SGHRS and CDR2 YFSETQ. The CDR3 region has the DNA TGCGCCAGCAGCTTGTTGAGGGAAAACACTGAAGCTTTCTTT. Translating it yields CASSLLRENTEAFF. Full variable domain (missing parts from reference TRBV5-1 and TRBJ1-1): KAGVTQTPRYLIKTRGQQVTLSCSPISGHRSVSWYQQTPGQGLQFLFEYFSETQRNKGNFPGRFSGRQFSNSRSEMNVSTLELGDSALYLCASSLLRENTEAFFGQGTRLTVV.

The count of this clone is one. The rearrangement links TRBV11-3 to TRBJ2-1; D possibly corresponds to TRBD2 (6 bases). The ends were cut back, 1 base at V and 4 bases at J, with 11 bases in the middle. Germline CDR1 is SGHNT and CDR2 is YENEEA. This CDR3 region has 15 residues. The CDR3 nucleotides are TGTGCCAGCAGCTTAGGGGGCGCGGGGTACAATGAGCAGTTCTTC. This codes for CASSLGGAGYNEQFF.

The CDR3 reads CSTRQGPTEAFF. As DNA, the CDR3 is TGCAGCACCCGACAGGGTCCGACTGAAGCTTTCTTT. This chain uses TRBV29-1 with TRBJ1-1; TRBD1 agrees at 7 bases. Trimming cost V 8 bases and J 5 bases; bases outside gene matches: 8. The CDR3 loop spans 12 amino acids. The V gene's germline CDR1 is SQVTM and CDR2 ANQGSEA.

This chain joins TRBV5-1 and TRBJ2-5, with D possibly being TRBD1 or TRBD2 (5 bases each). Germline CDR1 reads SGHRS; CDR2 reads YFSETQ. V lost 5 bases to trimming and J lost 4 bases, with 18 bases between them. The CDR3 sequence is 15 residues long. This CDR3 is CASSRDANPGETQYF. The DNA of the CDR3 is TGCGCCAGCAGTCGGGACGCCAACCCAGGAGAGACCCAGTACTTC.

This rearrangement joins TRBV27 to TRBJ1-3; D is unresolved. Trimming cost V 4 bases and J 2 bases, with 6 bases left between them. CDR3 length: 13 residues. Germline CDR1 MNHEY, CDR2 SMNVEV (reference sequence). In nucleotides, the CDR3 is TGTGCCAGCAGTTCCGATACTGGAAACACCATATATTTT. This encodes CASSSDTGNTIYF.

The rearrangement links TRBV6-1 to TRBJ1-5; the match to TRBD1 covers 8 bases. With 5 bases clipped from V and 4 bases from J, the junction kept 1 base outside the gene matches. Per the germline V gene, CDR1 is MNHNS and CDR2 is SASEGT. The CDR3 runs to 13 residues. CDR3 protein: CASSRTGNQPQHF. For the CDR3, the DNA is TGTGCCAGCAGTCGGACAGGGAATCAGCCCCAGCATTTT.

The chain has TRBV7-9 and TRBJ1-1, with TRBD1 matching over 7 bases. The germline gives CDR1 SEHNR, CDR2 FQNEAQ (reference sequence). This CDR3 contains 14 residues. The V segment lost 5 bases and the J segment 5 bases; nucleotides outside the gene matches: 8. CDR3 protein: CASSERQGGTEAFF. In nucleotides, the CDR3 is TGTGCCAGCAGCGAACGACAGGGAGGAACTGAAGCTTTCTTT.

This clone was seen a handful of times. Other DNA sequences in this sample translate to the same CDR3. The V gene is TRBV7-2, the J gene TRBJ2-7, with unresolved D. The germline V gene has CDR1 SGHTA and CDR2 FQGNSA. The CDR3 extends over 11 amino acids. V was shortened by 5 bases and J by 4 bases, with 6 bases between the two germline ends. The DNA of the CDR3 is TGTGCCAGCAGCCTGTATTACGAGCAGTACTTC. Residues: CASSLYYEQYF.

The chain couples TRBV27 to TRBJ2-7, with D maybe TRBD1 (7 bases). The CDR3 is 14 residues long. Trimming removed 5 bases from V and 5 bases from J, with 16 bases in between. Looked up from germline, CDR1 is MNHEY and CDR2 is SMNVEV (reference sequence). DNA for the CDR3: TGTGCCAGCAGTACAGGGGACTTTCTCCACGAGCAGTACTTC. Protein product: CASSTGDFLHEQYF.

The chain couples TRBV7-9 to TRBJ2-5; D gene ambiguous. Trimming shortened V by 4 bases and J by 0 bases, and 12 bases separated the two germline ends. This CDR3 has 15 amino acids. CDR1 SEHNR and CDR2 FQNEAQ come from the germline V gene (reference sequence). The CDR3 coding sequence is TGTGCCAGCAGCTCCGGAGATAGGTACCAAGAGACCCAGTACTTC. Encoded protein: CASSSGDRYQETQYF. The full variable domain, with the rest looked up from reference TRBV7-9 and TRBJ2-5, is DTGVSQNPRHKITKRGQNVTFRCDPISEHNRLYWYRQTLGQGPEFLTYFQNEAQLEKSRLLSDRFSAERPKGSFSTLEIQRTEQGDSAMYLCASSSGDRYQETQYFGPGTRLLVL.

V gene TRBV14 combines with J gene TRBJ2-7; either TRBD1 or TRBD2 may supply D (5 bases each). Trimming removed 2 bases at V and 6 bases at J, with 11 bases between. CDR3 length: 13 amino acids. Germline loops: CDR1 SGHDN, CDR2 FVKESK. CDR3 sequence (DNA): TGTGCCAGCAGCCAATTTTTCGGGGCCGAGCAGTACTTC. This codes for CASSQFFGAEQYF. The full variable domain, with the rest looked up from reference TRBV14 and TRBJ2-7, is EAGVTQFPSHSVIEKGQTVTLRCDPISGHDNLYWYRRVMGKEIKFLLHFVKESKQDESGMPNNRFLAERTGGTYSTLKVQPAELEDSGVYFCASSQFFGAEQYFGPGTRLTVT.

The chain recombines TRBV5-4 with TRBJ1-1, with a weak D call TRBD1 (6 bases). This CDR3 contains 13 residues. V lost 0 bases and J lost 7, with 10 bases in between. Per the germline V gene, CDR1 is SGHNT and CDR2 is YYREEE (reference sequence). CDR3 bases: TGTGCCAGCAGCTTGGCCCACAGGGTTGAAGCTTTCTTT. This codes for CASSLAHRVEAFF.

This clone was observed once. The chain has TRBV7-2 and TRBJ1-2, with 9 bases aligning to TRBD1. The CDR3 loop spans 15 amino acids. Germline CDR1 and CDR2: SGHTA and FQGNSA. V trimming: 0 bases; J trimming: 8 bases; junction bases outside the gene matches: 7. Here the CDR3 DNA reads TGTGCCAGCAGCTTAGCGCTGGACAGGGGTAGGGGCTACACCTTC. This encodes CASSLALDRGRGYTF.

This clone was observed a few times. The chain joins TRBV18 to TRBJ1-2; D is perhaps TRBD1 (6 bases). Germline V lookup: CDR1 KGHSH, CDR2 LQKENI. The CDR3 runs 14 residues. V was shortened by 2 bases and J by 4 bases, with 11 bases between the two germline ends. The CDR3 protein is CASSPGQQIYGYTF. The CDR3 DNA reads TGTGCCAGCTCACCAGGACAGCAAATCTATGGCTACACCTTC.

The chain is built from TRBV18 and TRBJ2-1; TRBD1 aligns across 7 bases. CDR3 size: 17 residues. The V gene's germline CDR1 is KGHSH and CDR2 LQKENI. The trim removed 6 bases at V and 6 bases at J, leaving 17 bases unmatched. CDR3 protein: CASSTDPPGQLLNEQFF. In DNA form, the CDR3 reads TGTGCCAGCTCTACAGACCCTCCGGGACAGCTTCTCAATGAGCAGTTCTTC.

To note about this clone: In the same sample, other DNA sequences code for this CDR3. V and J are TRBV2 and TRBJ1-5, with D unresolved. The CDR3 has 15 residues. Germline CDR1 SNHLY, CDR2 FYNNEI. Trimming took off 3 bases at V and 1 base at J, with 10 bases between the two ends. The CDR3 coding sequence is TGTGCCAGCAGTGATCTTAATCCCAGCAATCAGCCCCAGCATTTT. This sequence encodes CASSDLNPSNQPQHF.

The rearrangement joins TRBV18 to TRBJ2-3; D unclear. Germline CDR1 reads KGHSH; CDR2 reads LQKENI. The CDR3 has 13 residues. The V gene lost 5 bases and the J gene lost 0 bases, with 6 bases spanning the gap. CDR3 nucleotide sequence: TGTGCCAGCTCATATTCTAGCACAGATACGCAGTATTTT. Residues: CASSYSSTDTQYF.

J is TRBJ2-1 and V is TRBV10-3, with D possibly being TRBD1 or TRBD2 (8 bases each). The CDR3 spans 15 residues. CDR1 is ENHRY, CDR2 SYGVKD, per germline. V was clipped by 7 bases and J by 5 bases, with 18 bases between them. The CDR3 spells CAITRTGREDNEQFF. The DNA for the CDR3 is TGTGCCATCACCCGGACAGGGCGGGAGGACAATGAGCAGTTCTTC.

This clone has more than one count but fewer than ten. The chain uses TRBV2 and TRBJ1-2; 9 bases map to TRBD1. This CDR3 region has 13 residues. V shed 6 bases and J 4 bases; nucleotides not matched to a gene: 3. Germline V lookup: CDR1 SNHLY, CDR2 FYNNEI. The CDR3 DNA reads TGTGCCAGCAGCGGACAGGGGCGCTATGGCTACACCTTC. The encoded protein is CASSGQGRYGYTF.

J is TRBJ2-2 and V is TRBV2, with a possible D match to TRBD1 (6 bases). Germline lookup yields CDR1 SNHLY and CDR2 FYNNEI. CDR3 length: 13 amino acids. Trimming shortened V by 10 bases and J by 6 bases, and 15 bases separated the two germline ends. The CDR3 DNA reads as TGTGCCAAAGAGGGGACACTTCCCGGGGAGCTGTTTTTT. Protein sequence: CAKEGTLPGELFF.

This clone was detected only a few times. The genes are TRBV11-2 and TRBJ2-7, with D possibly being TRBD1 (6 bases). Deletions cut 5 bases from V and 5 bases from J, with 10 bases between. The germline gives CDR1 SGHAT, CDR2 FQNNGV. There are 12 residues in the CDR3. CDR3 nucleotide sequence: TGTGCCAGCAGCCCTACAGGGAACGAGCAGTACTTC. Its protein is CASSPTGNEQYF. Full variable domain (remainder filled in from reference TRBV11-2 and TRBJ2-7): EAGVAQSPRYKIIEKRQSVAFWCNPISGHATLYWYQQILGQGPKLLIQFQNNGVVDDSQLPKDRFSAERLKGVDSTLKIQPAKLEDSAVYLCASSPTGNEQYFGPGTRLTVT.

The rearrangement links TRBV7-2 to TRBJ2-1, with D possibly TRBD2 on 6 matching bases. This CDR3 contains 15 residues. Trimming pared 7 bases from V and 0 bases from J, leaving 13 bases between. In germline, CDR1 is SGHTA, CDR2 FQGNSA. CDR3 in amino acids: CASTVRGSSYNEQFF. The CDR3 bases are TGTGCCAGCACGGTACGGGGGAGCTCCTACAATGAGCAGTTCTTC.